The 24 T cell receptor beta chains below come from one sample, sequenced in a study of spatial heterogeneity in lung cancer. Their specific antigens are unknown. TCRdb fed the 5' RACE reads into MiXCR, producing one record per CDR3 protein. The sample holds more than 15,000 distinct CDR3 sequences, 6.2% seen once. As to time point: sample taken at primary tumor resection. Findings and limits, study-wide: Higher tumor mutation counts went along with higher counts of expanded intratumoral alpha and beta TCRs.

Sample: lung tumor tissue, taken at surgery. The receptors were sampled from a male donor with early-stage non-small cell lung cancer.

This clonotype was observed at least ten times. The chain employs TRBV20-1 and TRBJ2-5, with unresolved D. The CDR3 covers 13 residues. The germline V gene encodes CDR1 DFQATT and CDR2 SNEGSKA (reference sequence). Trimming left V 0 bases short and J 2 bases short, with 7 bases between. CDR3 sequence: CSARDNYQETQYF. DNA of the CDR3: TGCAGTGCTAGAGATAACTATCAAGAGACCCAGTACTTC.

The chain employs TRBV18 and TRBJ1-1, with TRBD1 matching over 7 bases. The CDR3 runs to 12 residues. The ends lost 2 bases at V and 7 bases at J; junction bases unmatched: 1. Germline CDR1 KGHSH, CDR2 LQKENI. In nucleotides, the CDR3 is TGTGCCAGCTCACCAAGACAGGGTGAAGCTTTCTTT. Protein sequence: CASSPRQGEAFF.

This clonotype was recorded at least ten times. V and J are TRBV11-2 and TRBJ2-1; unclear D gene. The germline V and J ends were trimmed by 5 bases and 6 bases, with 17 bases remaining between them. This CDR3 is 15 amino acids long. CDR1 and CDR2 (germline): SGHAT, FQNNGV. Here the CDR3 reads CASSPYPRNRNEQFF. For the CDR3, the DNA is TGTGCCAGCAGCCCCTATCCCCGGAATCGCAATGAGCAGTTCTTC.

This clonotype showed up many times. The J gene is TRBJ2-3, the V gene TRBV18; 9 nucleotides line up with TRBD2. CDR3 length: 15 amino acids. The J segment lost 4 bases and the V segment lost 4 bases, leaving 6 bases of the junction unmatched. Germline CDR1 KGHSH, CDR2 LQKENI. In nucleotides, the CDR3 is TGTGCCAGCTCACGCCGACAGCGGGAGGCAGATACGCAGTATTTT. Its translation: CASSRRQREADTQYF.

This clonotype was recorded a few times. The chain is built from TRBV28 and TRBJ2-3, with 12 bases fitting TRBD2. The CDR3 contains 17 residues. The V gene's germline CDR1 is MDHEN and CDR2 SYDVKM. Unmatched junction bases numbered 9, after V lost 5 bases and J lost 3 bases. Here the CDR3 reads CASSTLLAGGGTDTQYF. CDR3 sequence (DNA): TGTGCCAGCAGTACCCTACTAGCGGGAGGAGGAACAGATACGCAGTATTTT.

DNA of the CDR3: TGTGCCAGCAGTGAATATAGAGGTTCACCCCTCCACTTT. Protein product: CASSEYRGSPLHF. The gene calls are TRBV25-1 and TRBJ1-6; D gene ambiguous. CDR1 MGHDK and CDR2 SYGVNS come from the germline V gene. V was shortened by 0 bases and J by 9 bases, with 6 bases between the two germline ends. The CDR3 runs 13 residues. Full variable domain (rest looked up from reference TRBV25-1 and TRBJ1-6): EADIYQTPRYLVIGTGKKITLECSQTMGHDKMYWYQQDPGMELHLIHYSYGVNSTEKGDLSSESTVSRIRTEHFPLTLESARPSHTSQYLCASSEYRGSPLHFGNGTRLTVT.

The chain is built from TRBV11-3 and TRBJ2-5; D is ambiguous. The CDR3 sequence is 13 residues long. Germline V gene lookup returns CDR1 SGHNT and CDR2 YENEEA. V dropped 4 bases and J dropped 3 bases, with 9 bases sitting between them. The CDR3 is CASSYGPKETQYF. CDR3 nucleotide sequence: TGTGCCAGCAGCTACGGGCCGAAAGAGACCCAGTACTTC.

At least ten counts were recorded for this clonotype. The gene calls are TRBV7-3 and TRBJ2-7; 11 nucleotides agree with TRBD2. V dropped 2 bases and J dropped 4; count of bases not matched to a gene: 1. This CDR3 region has 14 residues. Looked up from germline, CDR1 is SGHTA and CDR2 is FQGTGA. CDR3 bases: TGTGCCAGCAGCTTAGCTAGCGGGGGGTACGAGCAGTACTTC. As protein: CASSLASGGYEQYF.

There are many counts of this clonotype. The CDR3 nucleotides are TGTGCCAGCAGCCCCGGGACAGCCTACCGCGAGCAGTACTTC. Protein product: CASSPGTAYREQYF. This chain uses TRBV7-2 with TRBJ2-7, with 7 nucleotides matching TRBD1. The V and J ends lost 5 bases and 6 bases, in that order; junction bases with no gene match: 10. CDR3 length equals 14 residues. Germline assignment: CDR1 SGHTA and CDR2 FQGNSA.

This clonotype was counted ten times or more. The chain links TRBV12-5 to TRBJ2-3; the D is unclear. Germline assignment: CDR1 LGHNT and CDR2 FRNRAP. V lost 4 bases to trimming and J lost 2 bases, with 4 bases between them. CDR3 length: 12 residues. The CDR3 sequence is CASGSNTDTQYF. CDR3 in DNA: TGTGCTAGTGGTTCAAACACAGATACGCAGTATTTT.

The chain carries TRBV12-3 or TRBV12-4 and TRBJ2-3; 11 nucleotides agree with TRBD2. Trimming took 5 bases from V and 4 from J; bases not matched to a gene: 5. This CDR3 has 15 amino acids. CDR3: CASSPRLAGPDTQYF. In DNA form, the CDR3 reads TGTGCCAGCAGTCCCCGACTAGCGGGGCCAGATACGCAGTATTTT.

Ten or more counts support this clonotype. The rearrangement uses TRBV27 and TRBJ2-7; maybe TRBD1 (6 bases). The ends were cut back, 3 bases at V and 5 bases at J, with 14 bases in the middle. This CDR3 contains 14 residues. Germline CDR1 is MNHEY and CDR2 is SMNVEV (reference sequence). CDR3 bases: TGTGCCAGCAGTTTGACAGGCCCTCCCCACGAGCAGTACTTC. Protein product: CASSLTGPPHEQYF.

This clonotype was observed many times. The chain joins TRBV4-2 to TRBJ1-1; maybe TRBD1 (5 bases). Germline values: CDR1 LGHNA, CDR2 YNFKEQ. V was cut by 2 bases and J by 0 bases, with 10 bases left in between. The CDR3 spans 15 residues. This CDR3 reads CASSQLTDMNTEAFF. CDR3 nucleotide sequence: TGTGCCAGCAGCCAACTGACGGACATGAACACTGAAGCTTTCTTT.

This clonotype was counted at least ten times. The CDR3 sequence: CASSFAGDLTDTQYF. CDR3 coding DNA: TGTGCCAGCAGCTTTGCAGGGGACCTCACAGATACGCAGTATTTT. The chain is built from TRBV5-4 and TRBJ2-3; maybe TRBD1 (6 bases). Deletions cut 2 bases from V and 2 bases from J, with 12 bases between. The CDR3 runs 15 residues. Germline CDR1 is SGHNT and CDR2 is YYREEE (reference sequence).

This clonotype was recorded at least ten times. The chain links TRBV7-6 to TRBJ1-1; D unresolved. Trimming removed 3 bases at V and 1 base at J, with 9 bases between. The CDR3 sequence is 14 residues long. The germline V gene has CDR1 SGHVS and CDR2 FNYEAQ. The CDR3 sequence is CASSFFAGNTEAFF. The CDR3 DNA sequence: TGTGCCAGCAGCTTTTTCGCTGGGAACACTGAAGCTTTCTTT.

This rearrangement joins TRBV27 to TRBJ2-5; TRBD2 aligns across 13 bases. This CDR3 region has 16 residues. Germline assignment: CDR1 MNHEY and CDR2 SMNVEV (reference sequence). The junction had 6 bases not matched to a gene; V was cut back by 2 bases and J by 6 bases. The CDR3 loop reads CASSLTSGRAWKTQYF. The CDR3 DNA follows: TGTGCCAGCAGTTTAACTAGCGGGAGGGCCTGGAAGACCCAGTACTTC.

This clonotype came up many times. The J gene is TRBJ2-5, the V gene TRBV5-1, with D possibly being TRBD1 (5 bases). From germline, CDR1 is SGHRS and CDR2 YFSETQ. The CDR3 totals 14 residues. V lost 4 bases and J lost 3, with 13 bases in between. CDR3 nucleotides: TGCGCCAGCAGCCGTGACAGCTCCGAAGAGACCCAGTACTTC. Its translation: CASSRDSSEETQYF.

This clonotype was picked up many times. One end of the junction is discordant with germline, which a read error may explain. The chain links TRBV7-8 to TRBJ2-3, with D perhaps matching TRBD2 (5 bases). This CDR3 is 13 amino acids long. Germline values: CDR1 SGHVS, CDR2 FQNEAQ. This CDR3 is CASTLGRTDTQYF. DNA for the CDR3: TGTGCCAGCACCTTAGGGAGAACAGATACGCAGTATTTT. Using reference TRBV7-8 and TRBJ2-3 for the parts outside the CDR3, the full variable domain is GAGVSQSPRYKVAKRGQDVALRCDPISGHVSLFWYQQALGQGPEFLTYFQNEAQLDKSGLPSDRFFAERPEGSVSTLKIQRTQQEDSAVYLCASTLGRTDTQYFGPGTRLTVL.

The sample holds many counts of this clonotype. The chain joins TRBV4-3 to TRBJ1-1, with D unresolved. This CDR3 contains 16 residues. Germline V lookup: CDR1 LGHNA, CDR2 YSLEER. V lost 0 bases and J 5 bases, leaving 16 bases between the germline ends. The CDR3 DNA sequence: TGCGCCAGCAGCCAAGATTACCGGACGAGAGGAACTGAAGCTTTCTTT. Its protein is CASSQDYRTRGTEAFF.

This clonotype was observed many times. The chain carries TRBV20-1 and TRBJ2-5; 13 bases are a match to TRBD2. V lost 3 bases, J lost 0 bases, and 7 bases stayed unmatched. In germline, CDR1 is DFQATT, CDR2 SNEGSKA (reference sequence). This CDR3 comprises 17 residues. CDR3 DNA sequence: TGCAGTGCTAGCGGCGGACTAGCGGGGGTGTACCAAGAGACCCAGTACTTC. Protein sequence: CSASGGLAGVYQETQYF.

To note about this clonotype: A read error may account for a junction end that differs from germline. This rearrangement joins TRBV18 to TRBJ1-5; tentatively, D is TRBD1 (5 bases). Germline V lookup: CDR1 KGHSH, CDR2 LQKENI. The CDR3 runs 15 residues. This CDR3 is CASSLAGQRNQPQHF. The CDR3 nucleotides are TGCGCCAGCTCACTTGCCGGACAAAGGAATCAGCCCCAGCATTTT.

This clonotype was counted at least ten times. This chain uses TRBV5-6 with TRBJ2-2, with D tentatively TRBD1 or TRBD2 (5 bases each). From germline, CDR1 is SGHDT and CDR2 YYEEEE. CDR3 length: 15 amino acids. V was trimmed by 2 bases and J by 4 bases, leaving 12 bases between them. In nucleotides, the CDR3 is TGTGCCAGCAGCTTCTGGGACGCGGGCACCGGGGAGCTGTTTTTT. Translated: CASSFWDAGTGELFF. Full variable domain (missing parts from reference TRBV5-6 and TRBJ2-2): DAGVTQSPTHLIKTRGQQVTLRCSPKSGHDTVSWYQQALGQGPQFIFQYYEEEERQRGNFPDRFSGHQFPNYSSELNVNALLLGDSALYLCASSFWDAGTGELFFGEGSRLTVL.

This clonotype was counted many times. The chain links TRBV7-9 to TRBJ1-2; D is unresolved. Trimming shortened V by 5 bases and J by 4 bases, and 14 bases separated the two germline ends. This CDR3 comprises 14 residues. CDR1 and CDR2 (germline): SEHNR, FQNEAQ (reference sequence). The DNA of the CDR3 is TGTGCCAGCAGCCCCTCCGAGGGTGGCTATGGCTACACCTTC. Translated, it gives CASSPSEGGYGYTF. The full variable domain, its missing parts supplied by reference TRBV7-9 and TRBJ1-2, is DTGVSQNPRHKITKRGQNVTFRCDPISEHNRLYWYRQTLGQGPEFLTYFQNEAQLEKSRLLSDRFSAERPKGSFSTLEIQRTEQGDSAMYLCASSPSEGGYGYTFGSGTRLTVV.

This chain's CDR3 is CAWSIFIGQNTEAFF. The DNA of the CDR3 is TGTGCCTGGAGTATCTTCATCGGACAGAACACTGAAGCTTTCTTT. The chain employs TRBV30 and TRBJ1-1; D may be TRBD1 (5 bases). V dropped 2 bases and J dropped 1 base, with 14 bases sitting between them. The germline V gene has CDR1 GTSNPN and CDR2 SVGIG (reference sequence). This CDR3 comprises 15 residues.